The 21 T cell receptor beta chains given below trace back to one sample, sequenced in a study of radiotherapy plus CTLA-4 blockade in lung cancer. Some clones are missing from TCRdb's copy, which holds only in-frame ones; the method was immunoSEQ multiplex PCR. The data contain about 45,000 clones, around 76% of them singletons. The sample was peripheral blood, taken from a patient treated with radiotherapy plus ipilimumab. These receptor sequences come from a human donor with non-small cell lung cancer who had stable disease on radiotherapy plus ipilimumab.

The chain recombines TRBV4-1 with TRBJ1-4; tentatively, D is TRBD1 (5 bases). The CDR3 has 18 amino acids. Germline CDR1 is MGHRA and CDR2 is YSYEKL. Trimming took 1 base from V and 5 from J, leaving 20 bases between them. The CDR3 DNA is TGCGCCAGCAGCCAAGGGGGGACGATCAGGGAAACAAATGAAAAACTGTTTTTT. Translated: CASSQGGTIRETNEKLFF.

The rearrangement joins TRBV28 to TRBJ1-2, with D unclear. The CDR3 has 12 amino acids. In germline, CDR1 is MDHEN, CDR2 SYDVKM. The ends were cut back, 3 bases at V and 2 bases at J, with 4 bases in the middle. The CDR3 nucleotides are TGTGCCAGCAGTTTTCTGAACTATGGCTACACCTTC. This encodes CASSFLNYGYTF.

This chain links TRBV29-1 with TRBJ2-5; D is undetermined. V dropped 4 bases and J dropped 1 base, with 4 bases sitting between them. Germline CDR1 and CDR2: SQVTM and ANQGSEA. CDR3 size: 11 residues. The CDR3 spells CSVGPQETQYF. CDR3 coding DNA: TGCAGCGTTGGCCCCCAAGAGACCCAGTACTTC. The full variable domain, its missing parts supplied by reference TRBV29-1 and TRBJ2-5, is SAVISQKPSRDICQRGTSLTIQCQVDSQVTMMFWYRQQPGQSLTLIATANQGSEATYESGFVIDKFPISRPNLTFSTLTVSNMSPEDSSIYLCSVGPQETQYFGPGTRLLVL.

This clone appeared a few times. This rearrangement joins TRBV19 to TRBJ1-2; the D is unclear. The CDR3 runs 13 residues. Per germline, CDR1 LNHDA and CDR2 SQIVND (reference sequence). Trimming pared 3 bases from V and 0 bases from J, leaving 5 bases between. The CDR3 spells CASSIYSNYGYTF. CDR3 sequence (DNA): TGTGCCAGTAGTATTTATTCTAACTATGGCTACACCTTC.

This chain joins TRBV27 and TRBJ2-3; no definite D call. Per germline, CDR1 MNHEY and CDR2 SMNVEV (reference sequence). V was trimmed by 5 bases and J by 7 bases, leaving 7 bases between them. The CDR3 is 11 residues long. CDR3 nucleotides: TGTGCCAGCAGTCAGGATTATACGCAGTATTTT. It encodes CASSQDYTQYF.

V and J are TRBV19 and TRBJ2-2; no definite D call. The CDR3 totals 13 residues. Per germline, CDR1 LNHDA and CDR2 SQIVND (reference sequence). Trimming pared 6 bases from V and 2 bases from J, leaving 7 bases between. The CDR3 DNA reads as TGTGCCAGTAGGGCCGAAAACACCGGGGAGCTGTTTTTT. This translates into CASRAENTGELFF.

This clone came up a few times. This sequence joins TRBV18 and TRBJ1-5; no reliable D call. The CDR3 has 15 amino acids. CDR1 KGHSH and CDR2 LQKENI come from the germline V gene. V lost 3 bases and J 2 bases, leaving 11 bases between the germline ends. The CDR3 bases are TGTGCCAGCTCACCGGGAAGGGCCCGCAATCAGCCCCAGCATTTT. Translating gives CASSPGRARNQPQHF. Looking up the rest from reference TRBV18 and TRBJ1-5 gives the full variable domain: NAGVMQNPRHLVRRRGQEARLRCSPMKGHSHVYWYRQLPEEGLKFMVYLQKENIIDESGMPKERFSAEFPKEGPSILRIQQVVRGDSAAYFCASSPGRARNQPQHFGDGTRLSIL.

The chain has TRBV7-6 and TRBJ1-1, with a tentative D call TRBD1 (5 bases). CDR3 length equals 16 residues. Germline V gives CDR1 SGHVS, CDR2 FNYEAQ. The V and J ends lost 5 bases and 1 base respectively, with 17 bases between them. In DNA, the CDR3 is TGTGCCAGCAGCCCCCGCCCATTTCAGGGGAACACTGAAGCTTTCTTT. This codes for CASSPRPFQGNTEAFF.

The chain joins TRBV28 to TRBJ2-1, with TRBD2 matching 9 bases. The CDR3 extends over 16 amino acids. Per the germline V gene, CDR1 is MDHEN and CDR2 is SYDVKM. The V segment lost 5 bases and the J segment 6 bases; nucleotides outside the gene matches: 11. CDR3 in amino acids: CASSPFGSGGVNEQFF. As DNA, the CDR3 is TGTGCCAGCAGTCCCTTCGGTAGCGGGGGTGTCAATGAGCAGTTCTTC.

The chain couples TRBV18 to TRBJ1-5; no definite D call. V was clipped by 6 bases and J by 7 bases, with 10 bases between them. CDR1 and CDR2 (germline): KGHSH, LQKENI. This CDR3 spans 12 amino acids. The chain's CDR3 is CASSKGDQPQHF. CDR3 sequence (DNA): TGTGCCAGCTCCAAAGGAGACCAGCCCCAGCATTTT.

V and J are TRBV19 and TRBJ1-2; D not resolved. Germline loops: CDR1 LNHDA, CDR2 SQIVND (reference sequence). The germline V and J ends were trimmed by 0 bases and 7 bases, with 12 bases remaining between them. The CDR3 covers 14 residues. The CDR3 sequence: CASSIEDGVGGYTF. The CDR3 region has the DNA TGTGCCAGTAGTATAGAGGACGGAGTTGGTGGCTACACCTTC.

The V call is TRBV18, the J call TRBJ2-2; the D is unclear. This CDR3 has 13 residues. CDR1 is KGHSH, CDR2 LQKENI, per germline. Trimming cost V 6 bases and J 5 bases, with 10 bases left between them. CDR3 coding DNA: TGTGCCAGCTCCGACTGGGATACCGGGGAGCTGTTTTTT. Its translation is CASSDWDTGELFF.

The chain uses TRBV5-6 and TRBJ2-5; 8 nucleotides match TRBD1. The trim removed 1 base at V and 6 bases at J, leaving 5 bases unmatched. Germline V gene sequence: CDR1 SGHDT, CDR2 YYEEEE. The CDR3 runs to 14 residues. The CDR3 region has the DNA TGTGCCAGCAGCTTGCCAGGGGGCAGGAAGACCCAGTACTTC. Amino acids: CASSLPGGRKTQYF. Full variable domain (remainder filled in from reference TRBV5-6 and TRBJ2-5): DAGVTQSPTHLIKTRGQQVTLRCSPKSGHDTVSWYQQALGQGPQFIFQYYEEEERQRGNFPDRFSGHQFPNYSSELNVNALLLGDSALYLCASSLPGGRKTQYFGPGTRLLVL.

The J gene is TRBJ1-1, the V gene TRBV6-1; maybe TRBD1 (6 bases). V was trimmed by 7 bases and J by 1 base, leaving 16 bases between them. The length of the CDR3 is 15 residues. Germline assignment: CDR1 MNHNS and CDR2 SASEGT. The CDR3 DNA sequence: TGTGCCAGCAAGGACCCGGGACAATCGAACACTGAAGCTTTCTTT. Amino acids: CASKDPGQSNTEAFF.

The chain uses TRBV30 and TRBJ2-2; 9 bases map to TRBD1. J gave up 1 base and V 2 bases, and 8 bases lay outside the gene matches. This CDR3 has 17 residues. CDR1 and CDR2 (germline): GTSNPN, SVGIG (reference sequence). Here the CDR3 DNA reads TGTGCCTGGAGTCCGCAGCCGGGACAGGGGAACACCGGGGAGCTGTTTTTT. This codes for CAWSPQPGQGNTGELFF.

V and J are TRBV5-1 and TRBJ2-1; 9 nucleotides match TRBD1. The CDR3 spans 15 residues. J lost 7 bases, V lost 3 bases, and 8 bases had no gene match. Germline V gene lookup returns CDR1 SGHRS and CDR2 YFSETQ. The CDR3 DNA sequence: TGCGCCAGCAGCTCGGACAGGGGTCGAGGTAATGAGCAGTTCTTC. Translation: CASSSDRGRGNEQFF.

V usage is TRBV6-5 and J usage is TRBJ1-2; a weak D match, TRBD1 (6 bases). This CDR3 region has 15 residues. Germline assignment: CDR1 MNHEY and CDR2 SVGAGI. V was clipped by 6 bases and J by 2 bases, with 16 bases between them. The CDR3 DNA reads as TGTGCCAGCAGACCACCCAGGGGAGGGAACTATGGCTACACCTTC. Translation: CASRPPRGGNYGYTF.

The chain is built from TRBV5-6 and TRBJ2-1; 8 bases map to TRBD2. CDR1 is SGHDT and CDR2 is YYEEEE in the germline V gene. The CDR3 totals 15 residues. The V segment lost 0 bases and the J segment 7 bases; nucleotides outside the gene matches: 6. The chain's CDR3 is CASSLGVAGRNEQFF. CDR3 nucleotide sequence: TGTGCCAGCAGCTTGGGGGTAGCGGGGCGGAATGAGCAGTTCTTC.

This clone was counted between two and nine times. V gene TRBV2 combines with J gene TRBJ1-1; D is unclear. V was shortened by 0 bases and J by 8 bases, with 7 bases between the two germline ends. This CDR3 region has 12 residues. The germline V gene has CDR1 SNHLY and CDR2 FYNNEI. The CDR3 loop reads CASSEALPEAFF. The CDR3 nucleotides read TGTGCCAGCAGTGAAGCCCTTCCCGAAGCTTTCTTT.

The V call is TRBV6-1, the J call TRBJ1-6, with D possibly TRBD1 on 6 matching bases. This CDR3 spans 16 amino acids. V lost 0 bases and J lost 9, with 15 bases in between. Germline CDR1 reads MNHNS; CDR2 reads SASEGT. The CDR3 is CASSEASRQGTSPLHF. The CDR3 nucleotides are TGTGCCAGCAGTGAAGCATCGCGGCAGGGGACTTCACCCCTCCACTTT.

This clone was picked up one time. The chain couples TRBV9 to TRBJ1-2; D call uncertain. The CDR3 length is 12 residues. With 3 bases removed from V and 8 bases from J, the gap between germline ends came to 11 bases. The germline V gene encodes CDR1 SGDLS and CDR2 YYNGEE. For the CDR3, the DNA is TGTGCCAGCAGCGGTAGAGGGATCGGCTACACCTTC. Translation gives CASSGRGIGYTF.